The rows below give T cell receptor beta chains drawn from one sample of a study of cytomegalovirus exposure and HLA in healthy donors. Assay used: immunoSEQ multiplex PCR; TCRdb lists only in-frame clones, some missing. The sample contains around 140,000 clones, about 95% of which appear only once. The sample was PBMCs. These receptors were collected from a man aged 18 to 35 in good health and CMV-seropositive. CDR3s leave out the opening cysteine and the closing phenylalanine or tryptophan. The order of the fields is CDR3 protein, V gene, J gene.

ASSGQGYLSEAF,TRBV25-1,TRBJ1-1
ASSQASGSLSYEQY,TRBV4-1,TRBJ2-7
ASSPGGTSGRDEQF,TRBV18,TRBJ2-1
SASGTGIGQPQH,TRBV29-1,TRBJ1-5
ATSSPPGTSGSTGNEQF,TRBV15,TRBJ2-1
ASSRRTSGSANTGELF,TRBV9,TRBJ2-2
ASSHETGLSTDTQY,TRBV7-9,TRBJ2-3
AISPEVQGGVNEQF,TRBV10-3,TRBJ2-1
ASSPEMDTLNPYEQY,TRBV7-6,TRBJ2-7
ASSRTPGQGVEQY,TRBV4-1,TRBJ2-7
ASSLPGTGVTEAF,TRBV4-1,TRBJ1-1
ASSLAGAGAPYNEQF,TRBV11-3,TRBJ2-1
ASSPGQFYEQY,TRBV18,TRBJ2-7
ASSLLTPLRDNQPQH,TRBV28,TRBJ1-5
ASSWTDFSGNTIY,TRBV28,TRBJ1-3
ASSQTGTGIHNEQF,TRBV4-1,TRBJ2-1
ASTGLAGAPYNEQF,TRBV25-1,TRBJ2-1
ASSVLQGVGETQY,TRBV9,TRBJ2-5
ASSATSSWETQY,TRBV6-1,TRBJ2-5
ASSLAGGSIEKLF,TRBV5-5,TRBJ1-4
ASSLAGRGQETQY,TRBV5-1,TRBJ2-5
ASSTGLATSYEQY,TRBV5-1,TRBJ2-7
ASMGSGPSGELF,TRBV2,TRBJ2-2
ASRKTYRGLSRNYGYT,TRBV28,TRBJ1-2
ASMAGAGTGELF,TRBV6-4,TRBJ2-2
ASKRDRGNQPQH,TRBV2,TRBJ1-5
ASSLWASGSHEQY,TRBV28,TRBJ2-7
ASSLGQGNQPQH,TRBV27,TRBJ1-5
ASSEVGGPEQF,TRBV6-1,TRBJ2-1
ASSFLPTNEKLF,TRBV5-4,TRBJ1-4
ASSVDGRYSYEQY,TRBV9,TRBJ2-7
ASTDKGVSGANVLT,TRBV21-1,TRBJ2-6
ASSIEGAPTRMY,TRBV6-1,TRBJ2-4
ASSIGRNYGYT,TRBV19,TRBJ1-2
ASSGAGNTEAF,TRBV6-1,TRBJ1-1
AISELASYNEQF,TRBV10-3,TRBJ2-1
ASSKSGLAYNEQF,TRBV7-9,TRBJ2-1
ARETGTLRYEQY,TRBV6-1,TRBJ2-7
ASSPIQGRSGANVLT,TRBV27,TRBJ2-6
ASSIGTGLVYEQY,TRBV19,TRBJ2-7
ASSAPAASGLTTGANVLT,TRBV9,TRBJ2-6
ASSPGAGDIEEKLF,TRBV5-1,TRBJ1-4
ASSSVESYEQY,TRBV27,TRBJ2-7
ASSLGRGVEQY,TRBV5-4,TRBJ2-7
ASSLETGYQPQH,TRBV7-2,TRBJ1-5
ASSYGQSDEKLF,TRBV6-5,TRBJ1-4
ASSPPVPRSNQPQH,TRBV18,TRBJ1-5
ASSSRGSGRISYNEQF,TRBV9,TRBJ2-1
ASSLGGQSTDTQY,TRBV25-1,TRBJ2-3
AWSKVAGGPGELF,TRBV30,TRBJ2-2
ASRTGTSRYYEQY,TRBV6-1,TRBJ2-7
ASSSTTSGVDEQF,TRBV13,TRBJ2-1
ASSPVQGGDTEAF,TRBV7-6,TRBJ1-1